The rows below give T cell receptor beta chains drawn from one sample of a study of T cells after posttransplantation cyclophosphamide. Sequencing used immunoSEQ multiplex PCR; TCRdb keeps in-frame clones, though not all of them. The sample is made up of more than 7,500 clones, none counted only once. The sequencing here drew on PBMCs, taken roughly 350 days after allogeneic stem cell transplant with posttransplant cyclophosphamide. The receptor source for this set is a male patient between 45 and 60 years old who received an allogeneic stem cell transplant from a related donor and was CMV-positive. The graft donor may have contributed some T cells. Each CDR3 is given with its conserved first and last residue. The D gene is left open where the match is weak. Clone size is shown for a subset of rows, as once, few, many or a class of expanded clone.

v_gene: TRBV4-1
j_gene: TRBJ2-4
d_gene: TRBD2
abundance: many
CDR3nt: TGCGCCAGCAGCCAAGGGACTAGCGGAGACTTATTAGCCAAAAACATTCAGTACTTC
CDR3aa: CASSQGTSGDLLAKNIQYF

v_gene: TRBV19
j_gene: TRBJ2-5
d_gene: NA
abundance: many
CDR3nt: TGTGCCAGTAGTATATATGGGGGCGTCGGGGAGACCCAGTACTTC
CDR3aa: CASSIYGGVGETQYF

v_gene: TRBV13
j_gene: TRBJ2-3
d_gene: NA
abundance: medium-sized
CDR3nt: TGTGCCAGCAGCTTAACTACTCGTAGCACAGATACGCAGTATTTT
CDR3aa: CASSLTTRSTDTQYF

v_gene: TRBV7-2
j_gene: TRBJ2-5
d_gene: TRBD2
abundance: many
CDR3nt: TGTGCCAGCAGCTTAGTGTCTAGCGGGGGGGTGTACTTC
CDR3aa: CASSLVSSGGVYF

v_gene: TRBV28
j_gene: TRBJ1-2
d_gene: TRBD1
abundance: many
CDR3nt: TGTGCCAGCAGTTTCACAGGGGCCGCTCTCTATGGCTACACCTTC
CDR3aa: CASSFTGAALYGYTF

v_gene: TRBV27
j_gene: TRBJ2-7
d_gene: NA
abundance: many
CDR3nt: TGTGCCAGCAGTTTAGGGCACTCCTACGAGCAGTACTTC
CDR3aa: CASSLGHSYEQYF

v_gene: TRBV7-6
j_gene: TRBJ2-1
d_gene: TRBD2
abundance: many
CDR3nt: TGTGCCAGCAGCTTAACTAGCGGGAGGGCCGGTGAGCAGTTCTTC
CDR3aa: CASSLTSGRAGEQFF

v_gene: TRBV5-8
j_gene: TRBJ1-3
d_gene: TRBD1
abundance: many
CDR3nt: TGTGCCAGCAGCTTGCCCGGGACAGGCTTGATTTCTGGAAACACCATATATTTT
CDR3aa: CASSLPGTGLISGNTIYF

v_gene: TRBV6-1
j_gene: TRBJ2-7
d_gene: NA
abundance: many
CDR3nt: TGTGCCAGCACTCTGGGGGGAGAGGGGGCCTATGAGCAGTACTTC
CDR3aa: CASTLGGEGAYEQYF

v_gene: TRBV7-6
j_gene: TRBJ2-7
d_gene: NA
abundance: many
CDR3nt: TGTGCCAGCAGCTCAGGGGAAGTGGGAGCCGAGCAGTACTTC
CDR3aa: CASSSGEVGAEQYF

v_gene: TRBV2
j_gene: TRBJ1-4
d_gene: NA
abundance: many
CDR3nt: TGTGCCAGCAGTGAAAGTATGGGGCTTGGTGAAAAACTGTTTTTT
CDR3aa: CASSESMGLGEKLFF

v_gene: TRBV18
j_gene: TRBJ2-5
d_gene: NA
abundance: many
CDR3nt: TGTGCCAGCTCCCCAACAGGGATAGGCCCAGAGACCCAGTACTTC
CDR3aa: CASSPTGIGPETQYF

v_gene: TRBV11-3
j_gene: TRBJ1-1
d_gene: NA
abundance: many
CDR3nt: TGTGCCAGCAGCTTTGTCCCAAACACTGAAGCTTTCTTT
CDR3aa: CASSFVPNTEAFF

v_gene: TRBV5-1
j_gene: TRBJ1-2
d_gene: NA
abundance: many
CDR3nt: TGCGCCAGCAGCAAGGAGGGGATTGGTGGCTACACCTTC
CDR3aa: CASSKEGIGGYTF

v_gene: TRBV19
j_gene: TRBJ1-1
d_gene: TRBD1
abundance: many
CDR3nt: TGTGCCAGTAGTATTGAGGGGGCGAACACTGAAGCTTTCTTT
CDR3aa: CASSIEGANTEAFF

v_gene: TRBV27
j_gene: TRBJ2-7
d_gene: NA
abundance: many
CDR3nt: TGTGCCAGCAGTTTTCAGCTGGGGAGCTACGAGCAGTACTTC
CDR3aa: CASSFQLGSYEQYF

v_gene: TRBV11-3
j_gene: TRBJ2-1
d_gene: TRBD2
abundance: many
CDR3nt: TGTGCCAGCAGCGAGACTAGCGGGAGGGTCGGTGAGCAGTTCTTC
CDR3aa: CASSETSGRVGEQFF

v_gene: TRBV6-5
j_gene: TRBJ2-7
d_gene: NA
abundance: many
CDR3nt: TGTGCCAGCAGTTGGACATTGAGCTCCTACGAGCAGTACTTC
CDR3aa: CASSWTLSSYEQYF

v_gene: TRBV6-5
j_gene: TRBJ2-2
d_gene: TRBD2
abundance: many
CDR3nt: TGTGCCAGCAGTTTCGGGAGGGACACCGGGGAGCTGTTTTTT
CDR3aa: CASSFGRDTGELFF

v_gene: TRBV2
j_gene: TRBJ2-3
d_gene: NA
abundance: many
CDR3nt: TGTGCCAGCAGTGTAGTTCTGGGCACAGATACGCAGTATTTT
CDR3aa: CASSVVLGTDTQYF

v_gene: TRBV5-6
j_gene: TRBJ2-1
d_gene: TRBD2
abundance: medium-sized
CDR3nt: TGTGCCAGCAGCTTGTTCGGAGGGACTATGGGTTTTGATGAGCAGTTCTTC
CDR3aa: CASSLFGGTMGFDEQFF

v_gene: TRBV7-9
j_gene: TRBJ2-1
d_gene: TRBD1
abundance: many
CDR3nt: TGTGCCAGCAGCTTATTGGGACAGGCGAGCTCCTACAATGAGCAGTTCTTC
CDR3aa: CASSLLGQASSYNEQFF

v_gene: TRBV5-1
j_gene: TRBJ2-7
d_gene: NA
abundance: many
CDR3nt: TGCGCCAGCCAGAGGAGGGAAGCCCCGTCCTACGAGCAGTACTTC
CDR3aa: CASQRREAPSYEQYF

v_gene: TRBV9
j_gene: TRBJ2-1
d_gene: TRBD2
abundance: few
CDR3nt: TGTGCCAGCAGCGTTGGGGGAGGGTCCTCTCGCGGGAGAGACAATGAGCAGTTCTTC
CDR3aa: CASSVGGGSSRGRDNEQFF

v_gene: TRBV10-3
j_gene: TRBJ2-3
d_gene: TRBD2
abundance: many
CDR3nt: TGTGCCATCAGCCCCAGCGGGAGGGCTTTGGATACGCAGTATTTT
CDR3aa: CAISPSGRALDTQYF

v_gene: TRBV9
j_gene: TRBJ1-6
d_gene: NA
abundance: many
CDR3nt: TGTGCCAGCAGGCTGACAGATGATTCACCCCTCCACTTT
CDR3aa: CASRLTDDSPLHF

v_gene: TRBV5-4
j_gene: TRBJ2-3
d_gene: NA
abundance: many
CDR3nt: TGTGCCAGCAGCTTGGTAGGGGGAGGGCCAGATACGCAGTATTTT
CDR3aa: CASSLVGGGPDTQYF

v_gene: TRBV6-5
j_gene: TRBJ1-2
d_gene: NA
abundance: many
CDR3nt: TGTGCCAGCAGTTACCGGACACCTAACTATGGCTACACCTTC
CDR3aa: CASSYRTPNYGYTF

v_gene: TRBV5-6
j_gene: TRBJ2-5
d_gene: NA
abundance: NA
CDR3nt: TGTGCCAGCAGCTTCGACTCCCAAGAGACCCAGTACTTC
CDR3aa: CASSFDSQETQYF

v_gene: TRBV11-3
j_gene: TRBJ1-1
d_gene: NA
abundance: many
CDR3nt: TGTGCCAGCAGCTTAAGAGACTCGGAAGCTTTCTTT
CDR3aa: CASSLRDSEAFF

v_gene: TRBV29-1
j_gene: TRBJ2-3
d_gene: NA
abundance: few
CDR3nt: TGCAGCGCCCGTCCGAGCACAGATACGCAGTATTTT
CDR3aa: CSARPSTDTQYF

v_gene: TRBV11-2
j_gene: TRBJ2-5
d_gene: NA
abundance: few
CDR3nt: TGTGCCAGCAGCTCCTCGGGGAGGAGGCAAGAGACCCAGTACTTC
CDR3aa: CASSSSGRRQETQYF

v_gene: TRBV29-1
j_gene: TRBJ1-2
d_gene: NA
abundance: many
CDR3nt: TGCAGCGCGGGGGGGAACTATGGCTACACCTTC
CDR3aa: CSAGGNYGYTF

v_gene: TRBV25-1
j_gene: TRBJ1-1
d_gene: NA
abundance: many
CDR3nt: TGTGCCAGCAGTGAATACGGGTACACTGAAGCTTTCTTT
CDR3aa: CASSEYGYTEAFF

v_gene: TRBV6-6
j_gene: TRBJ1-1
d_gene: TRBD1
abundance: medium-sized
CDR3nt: TGTGCCAGCAGGTCGAGGACAGGATTTGACGCTTTCTTT
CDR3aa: CASRSRTGFDAFF

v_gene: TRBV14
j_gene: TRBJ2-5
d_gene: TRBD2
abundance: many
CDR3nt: TGTGCCAGCAGCCAAGCCCTTACTAGCGGGAAAGAGACCCAGTACTTC
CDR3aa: CASSQALTSGKETQYF

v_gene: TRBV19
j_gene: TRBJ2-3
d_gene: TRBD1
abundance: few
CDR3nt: TGTGCCAGTCGCCTTGGACAGGGCACAGATACGCAGTATTTT
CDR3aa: CASRLGQGTDTQYF